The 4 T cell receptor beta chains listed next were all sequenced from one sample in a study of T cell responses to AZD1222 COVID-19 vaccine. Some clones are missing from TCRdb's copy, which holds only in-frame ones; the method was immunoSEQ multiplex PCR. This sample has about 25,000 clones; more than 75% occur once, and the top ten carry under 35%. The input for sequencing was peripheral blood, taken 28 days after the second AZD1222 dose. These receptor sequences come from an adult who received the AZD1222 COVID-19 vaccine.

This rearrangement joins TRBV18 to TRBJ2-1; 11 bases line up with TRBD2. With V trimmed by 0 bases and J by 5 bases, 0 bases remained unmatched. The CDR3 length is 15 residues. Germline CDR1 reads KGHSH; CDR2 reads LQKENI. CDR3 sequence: CASSPPGLADNEQFF. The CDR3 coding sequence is TGTGCCAGCTCACCACCGGGACTAGCGGACAATGAGCAGTTCTTC.

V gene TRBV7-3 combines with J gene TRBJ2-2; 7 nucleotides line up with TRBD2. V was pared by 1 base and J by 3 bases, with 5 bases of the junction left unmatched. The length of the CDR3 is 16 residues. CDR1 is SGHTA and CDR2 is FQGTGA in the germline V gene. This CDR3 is CASSLRRTRDTGELFF. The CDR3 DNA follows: TGTGCCAGCAGCTTAAGAAGGACTAGGGACACCGGGGAGCTGTTTTTT. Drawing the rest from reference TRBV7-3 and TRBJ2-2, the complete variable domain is GAGVSQTPSNKVTEKGKYVELRCDPISGHTALYWYRQSLGQGPEFLIYFQGTGAADDSGLPNDRFFAVRPEGSVSTLKIQRTERGDSAVYLCASSLRRTRDTGELFFGEGSRLTVL.

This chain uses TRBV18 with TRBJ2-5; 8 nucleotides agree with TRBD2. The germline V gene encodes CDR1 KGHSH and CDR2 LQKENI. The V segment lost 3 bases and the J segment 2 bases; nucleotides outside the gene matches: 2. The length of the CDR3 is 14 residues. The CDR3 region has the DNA TGTGCCAGCTCACCTCGGGGGGGGCAAGAGACCCAGTACTTC. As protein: CASSPRGGQETQYF.

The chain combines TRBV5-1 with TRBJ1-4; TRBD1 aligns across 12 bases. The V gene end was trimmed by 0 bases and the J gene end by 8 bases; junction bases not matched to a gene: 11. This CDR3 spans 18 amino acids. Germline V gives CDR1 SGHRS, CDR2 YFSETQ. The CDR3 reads CASSLDRDRGRMDEKLFF. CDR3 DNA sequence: TGCGCCAGCAGCTTGGACCGGGACAGGGGGCGTATGGACGAAAAACTGTTTTTT.